Below, one T cell receptor beta chain is given with its context. Its target antigen remains unknown. Base qualities are not recorded, but no much larger clone differs from it by a single base. The immunoSEQ Assay, a bias-controlled multiplex PCR, was used to amplify TCRbeta CDR3 regions from genomic DNA. The study's own analysis went as follows. Nucleated cell counts per sample were estimated from amplification of reference gene primers within the assay. To quantify the absolute abundance of each unique TCRbeta CDR3 rearrangement, sequence reads were collapsed and filtered. Productive Simpson clonality was computed per sample as the square root of Simpson's diversity index over productive rearrangements. What TCRdb holds here is the immuneACCESS table cut down to in-frame rearrangements. Part of the clones is not present; checked against another copy, under half of the missing clones reflect an unresolved V gene, and the others are unexplained. V and J calls and clone size come straight from that table; D and trimming were deduced from the DNA. Present in this sample are over 200,000 clones, less than 90% of which were seen just once. Together, the top ten hold 3.1% of the sample.

Participants in the prospective study were enrolled through a virtual design, were aged about 18 to 90 years, and lived in approximately 25 United States geographic areas. Cohort assignment in the prospective study relied on participant-reported clinical history from a screening survey and a study questionnaire. In the prospective study, whole blood, serum and a nasopharyngeal or oropharyngeal swab were collected from each participant by mobile phlebotomists. Additional blood draws and questionnaires over an approximately two-month period could optionally be provided by prospective study participants. Before DNA extraction, prospective study blood samples were shipped either frozen or at room temperature. The data were obtained in a study of blood T cell repertoires in COVID-19 (dated by TCRdb to about 2020). With respect to the entire study: For ImmuneRACE Cohort 3, a participant was defined as recovered based on two consecutive negative NP/OP PCR tests, clearance by a healthcare professional, or resolution of symptoms. Samples from collaborators originated in the United States, Italy and Spain and spanned both the acute and convalescent phases of COVID-19. The prospective study material was composed of cDNA or gDNA derived from T cells, B-cell-depleted T cells, or PBMCs. Subjects who had been exposed to COVID-19, were actively infected with it, or had recovered from it provided the deeply sampled blood TCRbeta repertoires that made up the dataset. The repertoires were released in a freely available public database intended as a resource for research on the immune response to SARS-CoV-2. Samples came from the ongoing ImmuneRACE study (first 160 participants) plus 1,254 subjects from 6 global collaborators. Sample metadata almost always included a de-identified subject ID, COVID-19 status, age in years and sex. Where available, HLA class I and class II types were obtained from metadata supplied by the sample provider rather than from assay-based typing.

The CDR3 runs 14 amino acids, cysteine and phenylalanine included. Of the read, only the CDR3 DNA is kept; its 42 bases are in frame from base 1. The germline V gene (reference sequence) sets CDR1 to MNHEY and CDR2 to SMNVEV. Trimming takes 4 bases from V and 0 bases from J, and the germline ends sit 9 bases apart. Broad study findings and their caveats: The amount of clinical and demographic metadata varied by source and participant and was provided uncurated.

The sequence was obtained from a woman aged 50 to 65 in a cohort exposed to, infected with or recovered from COVID-19 (not recorded which). Recombination connected TRBV27 to TRBJ1-1; a tentative D call is TRBD1 (5 bases match). Sample: PBMCs or T cells enriched from blood (not recorded which). The CDR3 region has the sequence CASSYGGMNTEAFF. Read as DNA, the sequence is TGTGCCAGCAGTTACGGGGGGATGAACACTGAAGCTTTCTTT.